Sequencing of this T cell receptor (beta chain) was carried out in a study of human T cells and chemical hapten exposure. Study details: 2% DPC applied to an approximately 2 cm by approximately 2 cm arm area sensitized donors. Cases of alopecia areata, totalis or universalis occurred in a predominantly female patient group.

Findings and limits, study-wide: Unchanged with DPC sensitization were TCRs above 1 in 1000 frequency.

Trimming took 5 bases from V and 4 from J; bases not matched to a gene: 10. CDR3 length equals 16 residues. Germline V gives CDR1 SEHNR, CDR2 FQNEAQ (reference sequence). Time point defined: pre-sensitization, week 0. Treatment indicated: therapeutic diphenylcyclopropenone sensitization with weekly scalp DPC. TCRdb ran MiXCR on the RACE reads and lists one entry per CDR3 protein. The sample has 280,000 or so distinct CDR3 sequences, around 7.3% seen once; the top ten hold 1.2%. This clonotype was seen at least ten times. No antigen is known for it. This material consisted of whole blood, taken in connection with sensitization to the hapten diphenylcyclopropenone (DPC). This chain links TRBV7-9 with TRBJ1-2; 10 positions match TRBD1. This TCR was recovered from a young man with alopecia areata. Some clones in this sample may be carry-over from other donors' samples. The chain's CDR3 is CASSRPTGGQLYGYTF. In DNA form, the CDR3 reads TGTGCCAGCAGCCGTCCGACAGGGGGCCAACTCTATGGCTACACCTTC.